The next 17 T cell receptor beta chains were all read from a single sample in a study of T cells in Graves' hyperthyroidism and ophthalmopathy. TCR beta CDR3 sequences were amplified from RNA transcripts. The study used the HTBI primer set for a first-round RT-PCR of the TCR CDR3. One entry per CDR3 protein, called by TCRdb with MiXCR from the multiplex PCR reads. Of a few hundred thousand distinct CDR3 sequences in the sample, 15% to 17% were seen once. The sample taken for sequencing was blood. Receptors were obtained from a young woman with Graves' hyperthyroidism.

This clonotype was seen repeatedly, ten times or more. The chain uses TRBV29-1 and TRBJ1-1, with no clear D. Per the germline V gene, CDR1 is SQVTM and CDR2 is ANQGSEA. The CDR3 has 12 amino acids. V was clipped by 4 bases and J by 4 bases, with 10 bases between them. The CDR3 DNA reads TGCAGCGTTGTAATCCTAGCCACTGAAGCTTTCTTT. Its translation: CSVVILATEAFF. The entire variable domain, with the rest obtained from reference TRBV29-1 and TRBJ1-1, is as follows: SAVISQKPSRDICQRGTSLTIQCQVDSQVTMMFWYRQQPGQSLTLIATANQGSEATYESGFVIDKFPISRPNLTFSTLTVSNMSPEDSSIYLCSVVILATEAFFGQGTRLTVV.

This chain uses TRBV28 with TRBJ2-3; 13 nucleotides align to TRBD2. The CDR3 loop spans 19 amino acids. Unmatched junction bases numbered 12, after V lost 3 bases and J lost 3 bases. CDR1 and CDR2 from the germline V gene are MDHEN and SYDVKM. In DNA form, the CDR3 reads TGTGCCAGCAGTTTCCTCCAGAGACTAGCGGGAGGAGAGACAGATACGCAGTATTTT. It encodes CASSFLQRLAGGETDTQYF. Looking up the rest from reference TRBV28 and TRBJ2-3 gives the full variable domain: DVKVTQSSRYLVKRTGEKVFLECVQDMDHENMFWYRQDPGLGLRLIYFSYDVKMKEKGDIPEGYSVSREKKERFSLILESASTNQTSMYLCASSFLQRLAGGETDTQYFGPGTRLTVL.

The rearrangement links TRBV6-9 to TRBJ2-7, with D possibly being TRBD2 (6 bases). With 3 bases removed from V and 2 bases from J, the gap between germline ends came to 20 bases. The CDR3 is made up of 17 amino acids. Germline CDR1 reads MNHGY; CDR2 reads SVAAGI. The CDR3 here is CASSYLGGSAFAYEQYF. The CDR3 DNA reads as TGTGCCAGCAGTTACCTAGGAGGGTCAGCATTTGCCTACGAGCAGTACTTC.

In this sample, this clonotype turned up many times. The J gene is TRBJ2-1, the V gene TRBV13; a weak D match, TRBD1 (5 bases). Germline V gene data show CDR1 as PRHDT and CDR2 as FYEKMQ (reference sequence). V lost 5 bases, J lost 6 bases, and 14 bases lay in between. This CDR3 is 14 amino acids long. The DNA for the CDR3 is TGTGCCAGCAGCCCAACCCGTAGGGGCAATGAGCAGTTCTTC. This sequence encodes CASSPTRRGNEQFF.

This clonotype was picked up many times. V is TRBV9 and J is TRBJ2-3; D uncertain. Per the germline V gene, CDR1 is SGDLS and CDR2 is YYNGEE. CDR3 length equals 12 residues. The V gene lost 0 bases and the J gene lost 5 bases, with 4 bases spanning the gap. The CDR3 sequence is CASSVVGDTQYF. The CDR3 region has the DNA TGTGCCAGCAGCGTAGTGGGAGATACGCAGTATTTT. Filled out from reference TRBV9 and TRBJ2-3, the complete variable domain reads DSGVTQTPKHLITATGQRVTLRCSPRSGDLSVYWYQQSLDQGLQFLIQYYNGEERAKGNILERFSAQQFPDLHSELNLSSLELGDSALYFCASSVVGDTQYFGPGTRLTVL.

This clonotype showed up many times. The rearrangement joins TRBV5-1 to TRBJ1-4; 8 nucleotides agree with TRBD1. The length of the CDR3 is 14 residues. Looked up from germline, CDR1 is SGHRS and CDR2 is YFSETQ. The J segment lost 8 bases and the V segment lost 2 bases, leaving 5 bases of the junction unmatched. CDR3 residues: CASSFPDRAEKLFF. The CDR3 nucleotides read TGCGCCAGCAGCTTTCCGGACAGGGCGGAAAAACTGTTTTTT.

The V and J genes are TRBV4-2 and TRBJ1-1; D is perhaps TRBD1 (5 bases). V lost 4 bases to trimming and J lost 5 bases, with 20 bases between them. This CDR3 has 16 residues. Looked up from germline, CDR1 is LGHNA and CDR2 is YNFKEQ. As DNA, the CDR3 is TGTGCCAGCAGCCCATACGTGTCAGGGCCCAAAACTGAAGCTTTCTTT. It yields the protein CASSPYVSGPKTEAFF.

A note on this clonotype: Being one base from a much bigger clone, this may be a read error. The rearrangement links TRBV28 to TRBJ1-3, with D uncertain. The CDR3 spans 19 residues. The V and J ends lost 2 bases and 0 bases respectively, with 20 bases between them. Germline CDR1 is MDHEN and CDR2 is SYDVKM. The CDR3 is CASSLREAGRSDSGNTIYF. The DNA of the CDR3 is TGTGCCAGCAGTTTACGGGAGGCAGGCCGATCCGACTCTGGAAACACCATATATTTT.

This clonotype was counted ten times or more. This sequence joins TRBV13 and TRBJ1-4, with a possible D match to TRBD1 (6 bases). Germline V lookup: CDR1 PRHDT, CDR2 FYEKMQ (reference sequence). V was pared by 5 bases and J by 7 bases, with 17 bases between. The CDR3 length is 15 residues. The CDR3 region has the DNA TGTGCCAGCAGCATGACGAGGGGGAGAGGTGAAAAACTGTTTTTT. Translation gives CASSMTRGRGEKLFF.

This chain connects TRBV3-1 to TRBJ2-1, with TRBD2 identical over 9 bases. V shed 1 base and J 7 bases; nucleotides not matched to a gene: 5. The germline V gene has CDR1 LGHDT and CDR2 YNNKEL (reference sequence). The CDR3 contains 15 residues. The CDR3 sequence is CASSQVAGVGNEQFF. Written as DNA, the CDR3 is TGTGCCAGCAGCCAAGTAGCGGGAGTGGGTAATGAGCAGTTCTTC.

In this sample, this clonotype turned up many times. The chain recombines TRBV7-2 with TRBJ2-7; D may match TRBD1 or TRBD2 (5 bases each). Germline-derived CDR1 and CDR2 are SGHTA and FQGNSA. The CDR3 totals 15 residues. Deletions cut 0 bases from V and 2 bases from J, with 11 bases between. The CDR3 bases are TGTGCCAGCAGCTTAGCCGGGGCGTCCACCTACGAGCAGTACTTC. Protein sequence: CASSLAGASTYEQYF.

This clonotype was seen at least ten times. The J gene is TRBJ2-7, the V gene TRBV7-2; 7 bases are shared with TRBD2. This CDR3 comprises 16 residues. The J segment lost 4 bases and the V segment lost 4 bases, leaving 13 bases of the junction unmatched. CDR1 SGHTA and CDR2 FQGNSA come from the germline V gene. This CDR3 is CASSSRAGWGLYEQYF. The CDR3 nucleotides are TGTGCCAGCAGCTCTAGAGCGGGATGGGGATTATACGAGCAGTACTTC. The complete variable domain, with remaining parts taken from reference TRBV7-2 and TRBJ2-7, reads GAGVSQSPSNKVTEKGKDVELRCDPISGHTALYWYRQSLGQGLEFLIYFQGNSAPDKSGLPSDRFSAERTGGSVSTLTIQRTQQEDSAVYLCASSSRAGWGLYEQYFGPGTRLTVT.

Many counts were recorded for this clonotype. The chain joins TRBV20-1 to TRBJ1-1; a weak D match, TRBD1 (6 bases). This CDR3 comprises 11 residues. Germline CDR1 reads DFQATT; CDR2 reads SNEGSKA (reference sequence). The V and J ends lost 3 bases and 8 bases respectively, with 10 bases between them. The CDR3 is CSASGGQEAFF. The CDR3 nucleotides read TGCAGTGCTAGCGGAGGACAGGAAGCTTTCTTT.

This clonotype was seen many times. This rearrangement joins TRBV4-2 to TRBJ1-1, with D unresolved. Trimming stripped 0 bases from V and 0 bases from J, with 11 bases between. The CDR3 runs 16 residues. Germline V CDR1 and CDR2: LGHNA, YNFKEQ. The CDR3 DNA follows: TGTGCCAGCAGCCAAGATATCGGTGGCATGAACACTGAAGCTTTCTTT. Protein product: CASSQDIGGMNTEAFF.

This rearrangement joins TRBV19 to TRBJ2-5; D gene unclear. V was shortened by 3 bases and J by 1 base, with 9 bases between the two germline ends. The germline V gene encodes CDR1 LNHDA and CDR2 SQIVND (reference sequence). CDR3 length: 14 amino acids. The CDR3 sequence: CASSISEFQETQYF. In DNA form, the CDR3 reads TGTGCCAGTAGTATTTCAGAGTTCCAAGAGACCCAGTACTTC.

This clonotype occurred many times. The gene calls are TRBV27 and TRBJ1-6; no clear D. The V gene lost 5 bases and the J gene lost 9 bases, with 8 bases spanning the gap. The CDR3 extends over 12 amino acids. Germline CDR1 and CDR2: MNHEY and SMNVEV (reference sequence). CDR3: CASSTLLSPLHF. CDR3 nucleotides: TGTGCCAGCAGTACCCTTCTTTCACCCCTCCACTTT.

This clonotype occurred many times. The chain carries TRBV13 and TRBJ2-3; D gene unclear. Germline lookup yields CDR1 PRHDT and CDR2 FYEKMQ (reference sequence). V dropped 0 bases and J dropped 4 bases, with 11 bases sitting between them. The CDR3 length is 15 residues. The CDR3 DNA sequence: TGTGCCAGCAGCTTAGGCCCGGGCGACGCAGATACGCAGTATTTT. Residues: CASSLGPGDADTQYF.